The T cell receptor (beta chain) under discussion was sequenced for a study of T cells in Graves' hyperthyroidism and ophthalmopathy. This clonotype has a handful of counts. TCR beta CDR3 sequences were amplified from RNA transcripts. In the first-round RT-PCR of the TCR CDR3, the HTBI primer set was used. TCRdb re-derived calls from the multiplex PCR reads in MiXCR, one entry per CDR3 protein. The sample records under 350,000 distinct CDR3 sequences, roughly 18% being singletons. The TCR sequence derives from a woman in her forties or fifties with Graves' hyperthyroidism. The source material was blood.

The CDR3 DNA sequence: TGTGCCAGCAGGGCCCCCGCCAATCAGCCCCAGCATTTT. It codes for CASRAPANQPQHF. The rearrangement links TRBV6-1 to TRBJ1-5; no reliable D call. V lost 6 bases to trimming and J lost 3 bases, with 9 bases between them. CDR1 MNHNS and CDR2 SASEGT come from the germline V gene. This CDR3 has 13 residues.